The 13 T cell receptor beta chains in this list originate from one sample, sequenced in a study of cytomegalovirus exposure and HLA in healthy donors. This PCR relied on a set of 60 Vbeta primers and 13 Jbeta primers. Produced via immunoSEQ multiplex PCR; TCRdb's table is partial and in-frame only. This repertoire comprises 85,000 to 110,000 clones; its ten largest clones make up less than 4.5%. The sequencing sample was made of PBMCs. The receptor set was obtained from a man in his forties in good health and CMV-seronegative.

V gene TRBV28 combines with J gene TRBJ1-2, with D uncertain. The CDR3 runs to 11 residues. V lost 6 bases to trimming and J lost 0 bases, with 2 bases between them. The germline V gene encodes CDR1 MDHEN and CDR2 SYDVKM. The chain's CDR3 is CASSSNYGYTF. For the CDR3, the DNA is TGTGCCAGCAGCTCTAACTATGGCTACACCTTC.

The CDR3 region is CASRVNRDYGYTF. CDR3 DNA: TGTGCCAGTAGGGTCAACAGGGACTATGGCTACACCTTC. V is TRBV19 and J is TRBJ1-2; D possibly corresponds to TRBD1 (6 bases). CDR1 is LNHDA, CDR2 SQIVND, per germline (reference sequence). The CDR3 loop spans 13 amino acids. The V end lost 6 bases, the J end lost 3 bases, and 11 bases lay between the germline ends.

The chain couples TRBV19 to TRBJ1-1; D possibly corresponds to TRBD1 (6 bases). Germline lookup yields CDR1 LNHDA and CDR2 SQIVND (reference sequence). Trimming cost V 4 bases and J 0 bases, with 15 bases left between them. The CDR3 loop spans 16 amino acids. The CDR3 coding sequence is TGTGCCAGTAGTACGAACAGGGTGCCCCTGAACACTGAAGCTTTCTTT. This sequence encodes CASSTNRVPLNTEAFF.

This rearrangement joins TRBV6-1 to TRBJ1-5, with TRBD1 matching over 7 bases. Germline V gene sequence: CDR1 MNHNS, CDR2 SASEGT. This CDR3 comprises 15 residues. V shed 4 bases, J shed 2 bases, and the junction held 5 bases outside the gene matches. The CDR3 bases are TGTGCCAGCAGTGGACAGGGCTTGGGCAATCAGCCCCAGCATTTT. Encoded protein: CASSGQGLGNQPQHF.

The chain carries TRBV7-2 and TRBJ1-6, with D possibly matching TRBD1 (5 bases). V dropped 2 bases and J dropped 0 bases, with 14 bases sitting between them. CDR3 length: 18 amino acids. Germline CDR1 reads SGHTA; CDR2 reads FQGNSA. CDR3 coding DNA: TGTGCCAGCAGCTTAATTGGGGGAGGGAGCTCCTATAATTCACCCCTCCACTTT. Translated, it gives CASSLIGGGSSYNSPLHF. The full variable domain, completed using reference TRBV7-2 and TRBJ1-6, is GAGVSQSPSNKVTEKGKDVELRCDPISGHTALYWYRQSLGQGLEFLIYFQGNSAPDKSGLPSDRFSAERTGGSVSTLTIQRTQQEDSAVYLCASSLIGGGSSYNSPLHFGNGTRLTVT.

The chain recombines TRBV30 with TRBJ2-7; TRBD2 matches at 12 bases. V was pared by 3 bases and J by 4 bases, with 4 bases of the junction left unmatched. Germline-derived CDR1 and CDR2 are GTSNPN and SVGIG (reference sequence). The CDR3 covers 14 residues. In DNA form, the CDR3 reads TGTGCCTGGAGGACTAGCGGGAGAAGGTACGAGCAGTACTTC. It encodes CAWRTSGRRYEQYF.

This chain connects TRBV5-4 to TRBJ1-6; 7 nucleotides match TRBD1. Germline CDR1 reads SGHNT; CDR2 reads YYREEE (reference sequence). The CDR3 contains 15 residues. With 0 bases clipped from V and 8 bases from J, the junction kept 5 bases outside the gene matches. The CDR3 sequence: CASSLATGRDSPLHF. DNA of the CDR3: TGTGCCAGCAGCTTGGCGACAGGGAGAGATTCACCCCTCCACTTT.

This rearrangement joins TRBV4-3 to TRBJ1-5; D is perhaps TRBD1 (6 bases). This CDR3 spans 15 amino acids. CDR1 and CDR2 (germline): LGHNA, YSLEER. V lost 4 bases, J lost 0 bases, and 10 bases lay in between. CDR3 sequence reads: CASSLDRFSNQPQHF. For the CDR3, the DNA is TGCGCCAGCAGCCTAGACAGGTTTAGCAATCAGCCCCAGCATTTT.

The chain recombines TRBV7-6 with TRBJ1-1; 9 nucleotides line up with TRBD1. Trimming removed 5 bases from V and 5 bases from J; junction bases left unmatched: 3. Per germline, CDR1 SGHVS and CDR2 FNYEAQ. CDR3 length: 13 amino acids. The CDR3 region is CASSRQGETEAFF. CDR3 in DNA: TGTGCCAGCAGCCGACAGGGGGAAACTGAAGCTTTCTTT.

The V and J genes are TRBV5-4 and TRBJ2-7; TRBD2 agrees at 12 bases. Germline values: CDR1 SGHNT, CDR2 YYREEE (reference sequence). CDR3 length equals 16 residues. The V segment lost 1 base and the J segment 0 bases; nucleotides outside the gene matches: 2. The CDR3 loop is CASSLRTSGASYEQYF. DNA for the CDR3: TGTGCCAGCAGCTTGAGGACTAGCGGGGCCTCCTACGAGCAGTACTTC. The whole variable domain, remainder taken from reference TRBV5-4 and TRBJ2-7, is ETGVTQSPTHLIKTRGQQVTLRCSSQSGHNTVSWYQQALGQGPQFIFQYYREEENGRGNFPPRFSGLQFPNYSSELNVNALELDDSALYLCASSLRTSGASYEQYFGPGTRLTVT.

The V call is TRBV7-8, the J call TRBJ1-2; TRBD1 aligns across 12 bases. CDR3 size: 15 residues. J gave up 4 bases and V 5 bases, and 5 bases lay outside the gene matches. Germline assignment: CDR1 SGHVS and CDR2 FQNEAQ. The CDR3 region is CASSIRDRGLYGYTF. The CDR3 region has the DNA TGTGCCAGCAGCATCCGGGACAGGGGGCTCTATGGCTACACCTTC.

V is TRBV27 and J is TRBJ2-7; weak D call: TRBD1 (6 bases). Germline V gene lookup returns CDR1 MNHEY and CDR2 SMNVEV (reference sequence). Trimming removed 9 bases from V and 2 bases from J, with 17 bases in between. The CDR3 has 14 amino acids. The CDR3 coding sequence is TGTGCCAGTATAAATCAGGGGTATCCCTACGAGCAGTACTTC. Protein: CASINQGYPYEQYF.

This chain connects TRBV11-2 to TRBJ1-2; D is unclear. CDR3 length equals 13 residues. The germline V and J ends were trimmed by 1 base and 2 bases, with 5 bases remaining between them. CDR1 and CDR2 (germline): SGHAT, FQNNGV. CDR3 in amino acids: CASSLGGNYGYTF. DNA of the CDR3: TGTGCCAGCAGCTTAGGCGGAAACTATGGCTACACCTTC.